Below, 32 T cell receptor beta chains from the same sample are listed, as sequenced in a study of control samples from healthy donors and cancer patients. The table came from immunoSEQ multiplex PCR; TCRdb's copy has only in-frame clones and leaves some out. The sample yields about 89,000 clones, over 65% seen once. What was sequenced was blood. These receptors were taken from a middle-aged woman in good health.

The V and J genes are TRBV9 and TRBJ1-2; D gene ambiguous. The CDR3 extends over 14 amino acids. The germline V gene has CDR1 SGDLS and CDR2 YYNGEE. V was trimmed by 0 bases and J by 2 bases, leaving 8 bases between them. The CDR3 protein is CASSVDGENYGYTF. The CDR3 DNA sequence: TGTGCCAGCAGCGTAGACGGGGAGAACTATGGCTACACCTTC.

J is TRBJ2-2 and V is TRBV4-1; the D gene is possibly TRBD1 (6 bases). This CDR3 is built from 19 residues. Trimming cost V 3 bases and J 7 bases, with 27 bases left between them. Germline assignment: CDR1 MGHRA and CDR2 YSYEKL. CDR3 loop: CASSHSLTDSASNDGELFF. DNA for the CDR3: TGCGCCAGCAGCCATTCCCTGACGGACAGCGCCTCCAATGACGGGGAGCTGTTTTTT.

This chain uses TRBV4-3 with TRBJ2-7; 11 positions agree with TRBD1. V trimming: 0 bases; J trimming: 9 bases; junction bases outside the gene matches: 13. This CDR3 region has 17 residues. The germline CDR1 and CDR2 sequences are LGHNA and YSLEER. Written as DNA, the CDR3 is TGCGCCAGCAGCCAAGATTTTTCCAGCGGGACAGGGGGTTGGCAGTACTTC. It codes for CASSQDFSSGTGGWQYF.

The chain employs TRBV9 and TRBJ2-2; perhaps TRBD1 as D (6 bases). Germline CDR1 is SGDLS and CDR2 is YYNGEE. The V and J ends lost 0 bases and 0 bases respectively, with 18 bases between them. The CDR3 covers 19 residues. CDR3 residues: CASSVEGQGQLPNTGELFF. The CDR3 DNA is TGTGCCAGCAGCGTAGAGGGGCAGGGGCAACTACCGAACACCGGGGAGCTGTTTTTT.

The rearrangement links TRBV6-2 or TRBV6-3 to TRBJ1-1; D possibly corresponds to TRBD1 (6 bases). With 4 bases removed from V and 1 base from J, the gap between germline ends came to 7 bases. The CDR3 has 13 amino acids. Germline values: CDR1 MNHEY, CDR2 SVGEGT. CDR3 sequence (DNA): TGTGCCAGCAGTTGGGGACAGAACACTGAAGCTTTCTTT. Its translation: CASSWGQNTEAFF.

The V gene is TRBV12-3 or TRBV12-4, the J gene TRBJ1-3; possibly TRBD1 for D (5 bases). V was shortened by 10 bases and J by 4 bases, with 14 bases between the two germline ends. The CDR3 runs to 13 residues. CDR3 DNA: TGTGCCAACGGCAGGGTCGGAGGAAACACCATATATTTT. It specifies CANGRVGGNTIYF.

CDR3: CASSPGQGMSRNSPLHF. The CDR3 bases are TGTGCCAGCAGTCCGGGACAGGGGATGAGTAGGAATTCACCCCTCCACTTT. This chain joins TRBV6-6 and TRBJ1-6; TRBD1 agrees at 10 bases. The trim removed 5 bases at V and 7 bases at J, leaving 11 bases unmatched. In germline, CDR1 is MNHNY, CDR2 SVGAGI (reference sequence). This CDR3 is built from 17 residues.

The genes are TRBV15 and TRBJ1-6; D gene uncertain. There are 15 residues in the CDR3. Trimming stripped 0 bases from V and 8 bases from J, with 11 bases between. CDR1 is LNHNV and CDR2 is YYDKDF in the germline V gene (reference sequence). In DNA, the CDR3 is TGTGCCACCAGCAGAGATCGCGTTGGAGATTCACCCCTCCACTTT. Amino acid sequence: CATSRDRVGDSPLHF. Complete variable domain (other parts from reference TRBV15 and TRBJ1-6): DAMVIQNPRYQVTQFGKPVTLSCSQTLNHNVMYWYQQKSSQAPKLLFHYYDKDFNNEADTPDNFQSRRPNTSFCFLDIRSPGLGDTAMYLCATSRDRVGDSPLHFGNGTRLTVT.

The chain couples TRBV18 to TRBJ1-2, with TRBD1 identical over 8 bases. The CDR3 covers 19 residues. Germline CDR1 KGHSH, CDR2 LQKENI. Trimming cost V 2 bases and J 2 bases; bases outside gene matches: 16. The CDR3 sequence is CASSPGGRDRPNHNYGYTF. CDR3 sequence (DNA): TGTGCCAGCTCACCAGGGGGTCGGGACAGGCCTAATCACAACTATGGCTACACCTTC.

The chain has TRBV20-1 and TRBJ2-1; D may be TRBD2 (6 bases). Per germline, CDR1 DFQATT and CDR2 SNEGSKA (reference sequence). V dropped 6 bases and J dropped 8 bases, with 11 bases sitting between them. The CDR3 runs 11 residues. The CDR3 DNA is TGCAGTGCGGCCGGGACTCATGAGCAGTTCTTC. Its translation is CSAAGTHEQFF.

The chain carries TRBV9 and TRBJ2-2; unclear D gene. Germline CDR1 and CDR2: SGDLS and YYNGEE. CDR3 length: 16 residues. V lost 0 bases to trimming and J lost 0 bases, with 9 bases between them. CDR3 in amino acids: CASSVDPSPNTGELFF. CDR3 sequence (DNA): TGTGCCAGCAGCGTAGATCCCAGCCCGAACACCGGGGAGCTGTTTTTT.

The J gene is TRBJ2-5, the V gene TRBV30; D assignment may be TRBD1 or TRBD2 (5 bases each). In germline, CDR1 is GTSNPN, CDR2 SVGIG (reference sequence). Trimming left V 0 bases short and J 4 bases short, with 12 bases between. The CDR3 has 14 amino acids. The CDR3 reads CAWSVRAGRETQYF. The CDR3 region has the DNA TGTGCCTGGAGTGTAAGGGCAGGGAGAGAGACCCAGTACTTC. Drawing the rest from reference TRBV30 and TRBJ2-5, the complete variable domain is SQTIHQWPATLVQPVGSPLSLECTVEGTSNPNLYWYRQAAGRGLQLLFYSVGIGQISSEVPQNLSASRPQDRQFILSSKKLLLSDSGFYLCAWSVRAGRETQYFGPGTRLLVL.

In its sample, this clone was seen once. This chain connects TRBV30 to TRBJ1-1, with TRBD1 matching 8 bases. Germline V lookup: CDR1 GTSNPN, CDR2 SVGIG (reference sequence). Unmatched junction bases numbered 4, after V lost 5 bases and J lost 5 bases. CDR3 length equals 12 residues. This CDR3 reads CAWGRGRTEAFF. The DNA for the CDR3 is TGTGCCTGGGGCAGGGGGCGGACTGAAGCTTTCTTT.

The V and J genes are TRBV5-6 and TRBJ1-1, with D possibly matching TRBD1 (6 bases). Germline-derived CDR1 and CDR2 are SGHDT and YYEEEE. This CDR3 is 16 amino acids long. V was shortened by 4 bases and J by 6 bases, with 22 bases between the two germline ends. The CDR3 DNA reads as TGTGCCAGCAGCCCGCGGGGTCACAGGGAAACCGCTGAAGCTTTCTTT. Amino acids: CASSPRGHRETAEAFF. Full variable domain (remainder filled in from reference TRBV5-6 and TRBJ1-1): DAGVTQSPTHLIKTRGQQVTLRCSPKSGHDTVSWYQQALGQGPQFIFQYYEEEERQRGNFPDRFSGHQFPNYSSELNVNALLLGDSALYLCASSPRGHRETAEAFFGQGTRLTVV.

The chain employs TRBV15 and TRBJ1-2; 9 bases map to TRBD1. Germline assignment: CDR1 LNHNV and CDR2 YYDKDF (reference sequence). The CDR3 sequence is 12 residues long. V shed 5 bases and J 7 bases; nucleotides not matched to a gene: 2. CDR3 residues: CATSVDRGGYTF. The DNA for the CDR3 is TGTGCCACCAGCGTGGACAGGGGTGGCTACACCTTC. Using reference TRBV15 and TRBJ1-2 for the parts outside the CDR3, the full variable domain is DAMVIQNPRYQVTQFGKPVTLSCSQTLNHNVMYWYQQKSSQAPKLLFHYYDKDFNNEADTPDNFQSRRPNTSFCFLDIRSPGLGDTAMYLCATSVDRGGYTFGSGTRLTVV.

The J gene is TRBJ1-4, the V gene TRBV4-3, with 8 bases matching TRBD1. This CDR3 spans 16 amino acids. Trimming cost V 1 base and J 8 bases; bases outside gene matches: 9. Per germline, CDR1 LGHNA and CDR2 YSLEER. DNA for the CDR3: TGCGCCAGCAGCCAAGTCAGCGGTTCAGGGGGCGAAAAACTGTTTTTT. Protein: CASSQVSGSGGEKLFF.

The chain combines TRBV5-6 with TRBJ1-1; D gene unclear. CDR3 length equals 14 residues. V shed 1 base and J shed 4 bases, with 11 bases lying between them. The germline CDR1 and CDR2 sequences are SGHDT and YYEEEE. CDR3 DNA: TGTGCCAGCAGCTTGCGGGGTCGCGGCACTGAAGCTTTCTTT. This sequence encodes CASSLRGRGTEAFF.

The chain couples TRBV10-3 to TRBJ1-2, with D possibly being TRBD1 (6 bases). The CDR3 consists of 13 residues. Trimming removed 6 bases at V and 1 base at J, with 9 bases between. Germline CDR1 reads ENHRY; CDR2 reads SYGVKD. The CDR3 sequence: CAISADSNYGYTF. CDR3 nucleotides: TGTGCCATCAGCGCGGACAGTAACTATGGCTACACCTTC.

The CDR3, as DNA: TGTGCCAGCACCATGACAGGCTATGAGCAGTTCTTC. This gives the protein CASTMTGYEQFF. This sequence joins TRBV12-3 or TRBV12-4 and TRBJ2-1; D perhaps matches TRBD1 (6 bases). V was shortened by 7 bases and J by 8 bases, with 12 bases between the two germline ends. CDR3 length: 12 amino acids.

The chain employs TRBV14 and TRBJ2-7; 8 nucleotides line up with TRBD1. After removal of 4 bases from V and 4 bases from J, the junction contained 6 bases not matched to a gene. Germline-derived CDR1 and CDR2 are SGHDN and FVKESK. The CDR3 totals 14 residues. The CDR3 spells CASSPRQGTYEQYF. The CDR3 DNA follows: TGTGCCAGCAGCCCACGACAGGGGACGTACGAGCAGTACTTC.

This chain connects TRBV5-8 to TRBJ1-2, with no clear D. Germline V lookup: CDR1 SGHTS, CDR2 YDEGEE. The ends were cut back, 0 bases at V and 3 bases at J, with 9 bases in the middle. The CDR3 loop spans 14 amino acids. The CDR3, as DNA: TGTGCCAGCAGCTTGGGAAGGTTTTACTATGGCTACACCTTC. It codes for CASSLGRFYYGYTF.

This clone was found once. This rearrangement joins TRBV20-1 to TRBJ2-7; unclear D gene. Germline V lookup: CDR1 DFQATT, CDR2 SNEGSKA (reference sequence). V was shortened by 3 bases and J by 2 bases, with 5 bases between the two germline ends. This CDR3 is 11 amino acids long. The CDR3 protein is CSASEAYEQYF. CDR3 nucleotides: TGCAGTGCTAGTGAAGCCTACGAGCAGTACTTC.

V usage is TRBV19 and J usage is TRBJ1-5, with D tentatively TRBD1 (5 bases). V was trimmed by 1 base and J by 7 bases, leaving 11 bases between them. The CDR3 runs to 14 residues. Germline V gives CDR1 LNHDA, CDR2 SQIVND (reference sequence). The DNA for the CDR3 is TGTGCCAGTAGTATAGCAGGGTCGGGACAGCCCCAGCATTTT. Encoded protein: CASSIAGSGQPQHF.

The rearrangement links TRBV28 to TRBJ1-2; D remains ambiguous. CDR1 and CDR2 (germline): MDHEN, SYDVKM. The CDR3 is made up of 12 amino acids. Trimming left V 3 bases short and J 5 bases short, with 7 bases between. CDR3 nucleotides: TGTGCCAGCAGTTTGTTCCCTTATGGCTACACCTTC. This gives the protein CASSLFPYGYTF.

This rearrangement joins TRBV6-2 or TRBV6-3 to TRBJ1-5; 9 nucleotides agree with TRBD1. The CDR3 is 15 amino acids. Germline values: CDR1 MNHEY, CDR2 SVGEGT. V lost 4 bases to trimming and J lost 6 bases; unmatched junction nucleotides: 7. The CDR3 coding sequence is TGTGCCAGCAGTTTACAGGGGGCGCGTGCTCAGCCCCAGCATTTT. This translates into CASSLQGARAQPQHF.

The chain has TRBV20-1 and TRBJ2-5; 13 positions match TRBD2. Germline CDR1 DFQATT, CDR2 SNEGSKA (reference sequence). J gave up 11 bases and V 3 bases, and 6 bases lay outside the gene matches. The CDR3 covers 13 residues. In DNA form, the CDR3 reads TGCAGTGCTAGTGAAGGACTAGCGGGGGAACAGTACTTC. This translates into CSASEGLAGEQYF.

The DNA for the CDR3 is TGTGCCAGCAGCTTAGGAGGGCCCGGGAACACTGAAGCTTTCTTT. Its translation: CASSLGGPGNTEAFF. The V call is TRBV7-9, the J call TRBJ1-1, with D uncertain. CDR1 is SEHNR and CDR2 is FQNEAQ in the germline V gene (reference sequence). There are 15 residues in the CDR3. Between the trimmed V and J ends, which lost 1 base and 1 base, there was a span of 10 bases.

CDR3 in amino acids: CASSLTSNTEAFF. CDR3 DNA: TGCGCCAGCAGCTTGACTTCTAACACTGAAGCTTTCTTT. The chain employs TRBV5-1 and TRBJ1-1; D call uncertain. The CDR3 consists of 13 residues. The germline V gene encodes CDR1 SGHRS and CDR2 YFSETQ. V lost 1 base to trimming and J lost 2 bases, with 6 bases between them.

The chain recombines TRBV7-8 with TRBJ2-3, with D tentatively TRBD2 (5 bases). The CDR3 spans 12 residues. V gave up 5 bases and J gave up 4 bases, with 7 bases separating them. CDR1 is SGHVS and CDR2 is FQNEAQ in the germline V gene. CDR3 loop: CASSRGSDTQYF. The CDR3 nucleotides are TGTGCCAGCAGCCGCGGGTCAGATACGCAGTATTTT.

This rearrangement joins TRBV27 to TRBJ2-3; D is uncertain. Germline values: CDR1 MNHEY, CDR2 SMNVEV (reference sequence). The CDR3 has 13 residues. V lost 2 bases, J lost 2 bases, and 5 bases lay in between. The CDR3 DNA is TGTGCCAGCAGTTTAGCGATCACAGATACGCAGTATTTT. This translates into CASSLAITDTQYF.

The rearrangement uses TRBV5-4 and TRBJ2-3; possibly TRBD1 or TRBD2 for D (5 bases each). This CDR3 has 14 residues. The germline CDR1 and CDR2 sequences are SGHNT and YYREEE (reference sequence). V was shortened by 0 bases and J by 1 base, with 6 bases between the two germline ends. DNA of the CDR3: TGTGCCAGCAGCTTGGGGGGACGCACAGATACGCAGTATTTT. Protein product: CASSLGGRTDTQYF.

The chain is built from TRBV4-3 and TRBJ2-5; tentatively, D is TRBD2 (5 bases). The germline gives CDR1 LGHNA, CDR2 YSLEER. V was shortened by 4 bases and J by 5 bases, with 14 bases between the two germline ends. This CDR3 spans 14 amino acids. Here the CDR3 DNA reads TGCGCCAGCAGCCCCCGCGGGCTCTCGGAGACCCAGTACTTC. It is translated as CASSPRGLSETQYF.